Listed here are 12 T cell receptor beta chains from one sample, sequenced in a study of CD8 T cells in Susac syndrome. After extraction with the RNeasy kit, roughly 0.45 to 1 ug of the RNA was reverse transcribed using random hexamers. TCRdb passed the immunoSEQ multiplex PCR reads through MiXCR, listing each CDR3 protein once. The sample shows about 120,000 distinct CDR3 sequences, 96% of them seen only once. The sample consisted of CD4+ T cells from PBMCs. Receptor source: a human donor with Susac syndrome.

This clonotype was observed a few times. The chain combines TRBV5-6 with TRBJ2-1; 7 bases are a match to TRBD2. With V trimmed by 0 bases and J by 5 bases, 2 bases remained unmatched. The germline CDR1 and CDR2 sequences are SGHDT and YYEEEE. CDR3 length: 14 residues. The CDR3 spells CASSLGLADNEQFF. DNA of the CDR3: TGTGCCAGCAGCTTGGGACTAGCCGACAATGAGCAGTTCTTC. Combining the CDR3 with reference TRBV5-6 and TRBJ2-1 gives the whole variable domain DAGVTQSPTHLIKTRGQQVTLRCSPKSGHDTVSWYQQALGQGPQFIFQYYEEEERQRGNFPDRFSGHQFPNYSSELNVNALLLGDSALYLCASSLGLADNEQFFGPGTRLTVL.

V gene TRBV6-5 combines with J gene TRBJ2-2; tentatively, D is TRBD2 (5 bases). Germline V gives CDR1 MNHEY, CDR2 SVGAGI. Trimming shortened V by 8 bases and J by 3 bases, and 13 bases separated the two germline ends. CDR3 length: 14 residues. This CDR3 is CASSRTLDTGELFF. The CDR3 coding sequence is TGTGCCAGCTCTAGGACTCTTGACACCGGGGAGCTGTTTTTT.

J is TRBJ1-1 and V is TRBV29-1, with 9 bases that match TRBD1. With V trimmed by 8 bases and J by 4 bases, 8 bases remained unmatched. This CDR3 has 13 residues. Germline V CDR1 and CDR2: SQVTM, ANQGSEA. CDR3 amino acids: CSLNRGPGTEAFF. Here the CDR3 DNA reads TGCAGCTTAAACAGGGGGCCCGGCACTGAAGCTTTCTTT.

This clonotype was seen only once. V usage is TRBV29-1 and J usage is TRBJ2-1; maybe TRBD1 (6 bases). Germline V lookup: CDR1 SQVTM, CDR2 ANQGSEA. V lost 4 bases to trimming and J lost 8 bases, with 15 bases between them. The CDR3 has 13 residues. CDR3 in DNA: TGCAGCGTTGCCGGGACAATTGGGGATGAGCAGTTCTTC. This translates into CSVAGTIGDEQFF.

This rearrangement joins TRBV4-3 to TRBJ2-3; D gene unclear. Germline V CDR1 and CDR2: LGHNA, YSLEER. The V end was cut by 0 bases, the J end by 0 bases, with 13 bases between. The length of the CDR3 is 17 residues. CDR3 sequence (DNA): TGCGCCAGCAGCCAAGACAGGAGAGAGTTTAGCACAGATACGCAGTATTTT. Residues: CASSQDRREFSTDTQYF.

The rearrangement joins TRBV28 to TRBJ2-2, with D tentatively TRBD1 (7 bases). The germline V and J ends were trimmed by 6 bases and 5 bases, with 25 bases remaining between them. The CDR3 has 18 amino acids. CDR1 is MDHEN, CDR2 SYDVKM, per germline. The CDR3 nucleotides are TGTGCCAGCAGAGAGTCGCTCCCCACAGGGGCGGGGACCGGGGAGCTGTTTTTT. Translating gives CASRESLPTGAGTGELFF.

J is TRBJ2-2 and V is TRBV4-1, with D tentatively TRBD2 (6 bases). Germline CDR1 and CDR2: MGHRA and YSYEKL. Trimming cost V 3 bases and J 4 bases, with 15 bases left between them. The CDR3 contains 16 residues. This chain's CDR3 is CASSHSSAPGTGELFF. The CDR3 DNA reads TGCGCCAGCAGCCACTCTAGCGCCCCGGGCACCGGGGAGCTGTTTTTT.

J is TRBJ2-1 and V is TRBV4-2; D might be TRBD2 (6 bases). V dropped 3 bases and J dropped 9 bases, with 18 bases sitting between them. The germline CDR1 and CDR2 sequences are LGHNA and YNFKEQ. The CDR3 extends over 15 amino acids. CDR3 coding DNA: TGTGCCAGCAGCCAGGGGACGAGACTAGAGCGTGAGCAGTTCTTC. This codes for CASSQGTRLEREQFF.

The J gene is TRBJ1-3, the V gene TRBV5-4; D gene uncertain. Trimming cost V 4 bases and J 2 bases, with 7 bases left between them. Germline lookup yields CDR1 SGHNT and CDR2 YYREEE (reference sequence). CDR3 length equals 13 residues. The CDR3 bases are TGTGCCAGCAGCACCCCCCCTGGAAACACCATATATTTT. Residues: CASSTPPGNTIYF.

The rearrangement links TRBV4-2 to TRBJ2-3; D remains unclear. CDR1 is LGHNA and CDR2 is YNFKEQ in the germline V gene. V lost 0 bases and J 5 bases, leaving 21 bases between the germline ends. The CDR3 is 18 residues long. CDR3 protein: CASSQEQSRPSVGDTQYF. DNA for the CDR3: TGTGCCAGCAGCCAAGAACAGTCCAGGCCCTCTGTGGGAGATACGCAGTATTTT.

The rearrangement joins TRBV12-3 or TRBV12-4 to TRBJ2-2; D is undetermined. V dropped 5 bases and J dropped 1 base, with 8 bases sitting between them. The CDR3 contains 14 residues. CDR3 nucleotide sequence: TGTGCCAGCAGTCCACTCGGGAACACCGGGGAGCTGTTTTTT. It codes for CASSPLGNTGELFF.

The chain recombines TRBV30 with TRBJ1-5, with no clear D. This CDR3 contains 14 residues. Trimming cost V 0 bases and J 5 bases, with 11 bases left between them. Germline V lookup: CDR1 GTSNPN, CDR2 SVGIG (reference sequence). CDR3 region: CAWSVMGLDQPQHF. The CDR3 bases are TGTGCCTGGAGTGTAATGGGTCTGGATCAGCCCCAGCATTTT.